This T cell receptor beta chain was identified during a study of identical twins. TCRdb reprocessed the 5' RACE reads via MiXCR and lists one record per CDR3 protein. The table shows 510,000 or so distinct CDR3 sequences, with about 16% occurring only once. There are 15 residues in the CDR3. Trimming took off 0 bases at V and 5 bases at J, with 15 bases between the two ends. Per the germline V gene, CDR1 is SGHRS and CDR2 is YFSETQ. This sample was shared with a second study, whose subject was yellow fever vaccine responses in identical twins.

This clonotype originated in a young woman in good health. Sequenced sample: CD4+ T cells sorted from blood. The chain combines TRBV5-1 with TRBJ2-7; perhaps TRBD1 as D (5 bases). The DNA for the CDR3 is TGCGCCAGCAGCTTGGCCGCGGCAGGGCTGAACGAGCAGTACTTC. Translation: CASSLAAAGLNEQYF.